This record looks at one TCR beta chain sequence and its context. It lacks a known antigen. Base-call qualities are not available, and no considerably larger clone is one nucleotide away. Magnetic bead negative selection was used to isolate untouched CD4+ T cells from Ficoll-separated PBMC, with an average purity of about 98%. Magnetic beads were used to isolate untouched CD4+ T cells from Ficoll-separated PBMC, giving around 98% purity with negligible CD8+ contamination. Peripheral blood mononuclear cells came from the buffy coats of three healthy blood donors, who served as the study's donors. All three donors were CMV seronegative. The DNeasy Blood & Tissue Kit was used for extraction of genomic DNA. TCRB sequencing was performed on genomic DNA from sorted CD137+CD4+ cells and pre-culture CD4+ baseline samples from each subject. TCRB CDR3 regions were amplified with the immunoSEQ multiplex PCR using forward primers for 54 TRBV segments and reverse primers for 13 TRBJ segments. Pre-culture CD4+ samples were sequenced at deep resolution with a target of 200,000 or so T cell genomes. Amplicons were sequenced on an Illumina HiSeq System, producing 87 bp reads covering the CDR3. In the source study's methods: Reads were corrected for PCR and sequencing errors, and CDR3 regions were defined by alignment to IMGT reference sequences. Synthetic template pools were used to estimate the numbers of templates and unique rearrangements. Clonality was computed as 1 minus Pielou's evenness. Richness was estimated with the Daley-Smith estimator. Morisita's index served as the measure of repertoire overlap. Clones found in cultured samples but undetected in the pre-culture repertoire of the corresponding donor were defined as low-abundance clones. What TCRdb holds here is the immuneACCESS table cut down to in-frame rearrangements. Part of the clones is not present; checked against another copy, under half of the missing clones reflect an unresolved V gene, and the others are unexplained. The V and J calls and clone size come from that table; D and trimming were worked out from the DNA. For this sample there are about 73,000 clones; around four fifths appear just once. The top ten constitute 1.6% of the sample.

These data originate in a study of T cell repertoires and HLA-DP antigens (dated by TCRdb to 2017 to 2018). In the study overall: The study used an in vitro model of CD4+ T cell alloreactivity against allogeneic HLA-DP presented by transduced HeLa cells. The two alloantigens modelled structurally similar versus dissimilar alloantigens, differing from self at one and approximately 11 peptide-binding groove amino acids, respectively. Of the three donors, two were male and one was female, and their ages ranged from the 18-to-29 age band up to the 60-to-69 age band. Average DNA input was around 220 ng for sorted CD137+CD4+ samples, compared with approximately 1,200 ng for pre-culture CD4+ samples.

On the study overall, not on this receptor specifically: Similar clonality (around 0.37) was observed for sorted CD137+ cells against both alloantigens, and this clonality was much higher than that observed in pre-culture samples (roughly 0.041). Limitations included only a few donors, a non-physiological HeLa antigen-presenting system, and the use of total CD4+ responder cells. Clones undetected before culture had an average cumulative frequency of approximately 36% against one allele versus approximately 50% against the other. The naive and memory CD4+ repertoires were not analysed as separate populations.

Via the germline V gene, CDR1 is SGHTA and CDR2 FQGNSA. The CDR3 contains 16 residues, cysteine and phenylalanine counted. The sequence is cut down to CDR3 DNA, 48 bases in frame from base 1. Germline trimming amounts to 5 bases on V and 6 bases on J, with 12 as the count of junction bases outside the gene matches. In this chain, TRBV7-2 is recombined with TRBJ2-2, and TRBD2 matches 7 of the central bases. The sample consisted of CD4+ T cells from PBMCs. This TCR was sampled from a man aged 55-75 years in good health and CMV-seronegative. The DNA reads TGTGCCAGCAGCCCGCGACTAGCTGGTGGGCCCGGGGAGCTGTTTTTT. Its product reads: CASSPRLAGGPGELFF.